This TCR beta chain was documented in a study of shared T cell receptors in the human thymus. Profiled with immunoSEQ multiplex PCR; TCRdb holds only in-frame clones, not every one. This sample yields hundreds of thousands of clones, of which roughly 90% are seen a single time; 0.01% belongs to the top ten. This CDR3 spans 17 amino acids. The germline V and J ends were trimmed by 1 base and 1 base, with 14 bases remaining between them. Looked up from germline, CDR1 is SGHRS and CDR2 is YFSETQ. This clone was counted a single time. These data also formed part of another study, on human thymus T cells. This second study notes: Thymic samples were excised during corrective heart operations. Apparent skewing of V and J gene usage characterized both thymic and blood repertoires. Highly overlapping thymic repertoires in unrelated individuals were reported by related research.

The receptor comes from a boy in the first two years of life with a congenital heart defect. The chain has TRBV5-1 and TRBJ1-4; D perhaps matches TRBD1 (6 bases). The sample comprised thymocytes. CDR3 in DNA: TGCGCCAGCAGCTTGTCCGGGACACCCCAAACTAATGAAAAACTGTTTTTT. Its protein is CASSLSGTPQTNEKLFF.